This section outlines one TCR beta chain sequence together with its context. Its antigen is as yet unknown. The table came from immunoSEQ multiplex PCR; TCRdb's copy has only in-frame clones and leaves some out. This sample yields about 87,000 clones, of which about 88% are seen a single time; roughly 17% belongs to the top ten. This entry is derived from a study of radiotherapy plus CTLA-4 blockade in lung cancer. Whole-study results and caveats: Radiotherapy with ipilimumab was followed by blood expansion of tumor-derived clones.

This CDR3 has 16 amino acids. Germline assignment: CDR1 LNHDA and CDR2 SQIVND (reference sequence). With 5 bases clipped from V and 3 bases from J, the junction kept 13 bases outside the gene matches. The V call is TRBV19, the J call TRBJ2-7, with TRBD2 matching over 7 bases. This clonotype was sampled from a human donor with non-small cell lung cancer that progressed on radiotherapy plus ipilimumab. The material sequenced was peripheral blood, taken from a patient treated with radiotherapy plus ipilimumab. The CDR3 coding sequence is TGTGCCAGTAGTCGGGGGGAACTAGCGCGAGTCTACGAGCAGTACTTC. It translates to CASSRGELARVYEQYF.